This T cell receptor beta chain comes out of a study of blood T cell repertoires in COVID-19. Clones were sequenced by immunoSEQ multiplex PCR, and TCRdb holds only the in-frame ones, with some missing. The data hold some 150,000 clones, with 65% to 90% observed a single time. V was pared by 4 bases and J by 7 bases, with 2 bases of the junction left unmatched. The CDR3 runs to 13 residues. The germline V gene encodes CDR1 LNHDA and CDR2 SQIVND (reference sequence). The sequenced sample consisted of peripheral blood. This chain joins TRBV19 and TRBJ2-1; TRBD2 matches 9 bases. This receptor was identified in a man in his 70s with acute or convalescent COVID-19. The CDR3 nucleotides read TGTGCCAGTAGTAGCGGGAGGGTTAATGAGCAGTTCTTC. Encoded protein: CASSSGRVNEQFF.